These 32 T cell receptor beta chains originate from one sample sequenced in a study of blood T cells in healthy people across ages (dated by TCRdb to the mid-2010s). The library was prepared using 5' RACE. The data were produced on an Illumina HiSeq 2500. A second roughly 6 to 11 cycle PCR used a sample-barcoded 5' primer and a J-beta primer mix. Using fastp trimming at Q25 and MiXCR clonotype assembly, TCRdb reanalyzed the public sequencing data and kept in-frame beta chains. CDR3 protein duplicates are merged, each entry listing the most common genes and DNA. The sample has hundreds of thousands of distinct CDR3 sequences on record, 21% of them singletons. The ten most abundant clones make up under 4% of the sample. The source material was blood. The receptor set was obtained from a man between 65 and 80 years old in good health.

The gene calls are TRBV2 and TRBJ2-1, with a tentative D call TRBD2 (6 bases). Trimming cost V 2 bases and J 0 bases, with 8 bases left between them. The CDR3 spans 15 residues. Germline lookup yields CDR1 SNHLY and CDR2 FYNNEI. CDR3 residues: CASSESGRSYNEQFF. Written as DNA, the CDR3 is TGTGCCAGCAGTGAAAGCGGGCGCTCCTACAATGAGCAGTTCTTC.

In its sample, this clonotype was seen a few times. The J gene is TRBJ2-5, the V gene TRBV2, with D possibly being TRBD2 (6 bases). V lost 4 bases and J lost 4, with 10 bases in between. Germline CDR1 reads SNHLY; CDR2 reads FYNNEI. The CDR3 extends over 13 amino acids. CDR3 coding DNA: TGTGCCAGCAGTGTGACTAGGGGAGAGACCCAGTACTTC. Protein: CASSVTRGETQYF.

The V call is TRBV20-1, the J call TRBJ2-1, with TRBD2 as a possible D gene (6 bases). The ends were cut back, 2 bases at V and 6 bases at J, with 17 bases in the middle. The germline V gene encodes CDR1 DFQATT and CDR2 SNEGSKA (reference sequence). The CDR3 has 15 amino acids. The CDR3 is CSARHPGLVANEQFF. The DNA for the CDR3 is TGCAGTGCTAGACATCCGGGACTCGTCGCCAATGAGCAGTTCTTC.

The V and J genes are TRBV18 and TRBJ2-7, with TRBD1 matching over 10 bases. V shed 6 bases and J 1 base; nucleotides not matched to a gene: 6. The CDR3 has 15 residues. Germline assignment: CDR1 KGHSH and CDR2 LQKENI. The CDR3 reads CASSSGTGASYEQYF. CDR3 DNA: TGTGCCAGCTCGTCCGGGACAGGGGCATCCTACGAGCAGTACTTC.

A few counts support this clonotype. V and J are TRBV7-2 and TRBJ2-5; 12 bases map to TRBD2. The DNA end lines up better with TRBJ2-7; the J call may be wrong. The CDR3 consists of 15 residues. Germline V CDR1 and CDR2: SGHTA, FQGNSA. CDR3 sequence reads: CASSLGTSGIHEQYF. The CDR3 DNA is TGTGCCAGCAGCTTAGGGACTAGCGGGATCCACGAGCAGTACTTC.

The table lists this clonotype with a few counts. This chain uses TRBV10-3 with TRBJ2-3; D is ambiguous. V was shortened by 3 bases and J by 0 bases, with 13 bases between the two germline ends. Germline assignment: CDR1 ENHRY and CDR2 SYGVKD. The CDR3 consists of 16 residues. For the CDR3, the DNA is TGTGCCATCAGTGAACGTGGAGAGACTAGCACAGATACGCAGTATTTT. Amino acid sequence: CAISERGETSTDTQYF.

This clonotype was seen a few times. The rearrangement links TRBV4-3 to TRBJ2-3; TRBD2 matches 15 bases. The CDR3 sequence is 18 residues long. Germline V CDR1 and CDR2: LGHNA, YSLEER. The J segment lost 2 bases and the V segment lost 0 bases, leaving 3 bases of the junction unmatched. This CDR3 is CASSQDGTSGRITDTQYF. CDR3 in DNA: TGCGCCAGCAGCCAAGATGGGACTAGCGGGAGGATCACAGATACGCAGTATTTT.

This clonotype occurred once. V and J are TRBV3-1 and TRBJ1-1; D uncertain. The germline CDR1 and CDR2 sequences are LGHDT and YNNKEL (reference sequence). The ends were cut back, 1 base at V and 8 bases at J, with 11 bases in the middle. CDR3 size: 13 residues. The CDR3 DNA follows: TGTGCCAGCAGCCAAGTGCAACGTACCGAAGCTTTCTTT. This gives the protein CASSQVQRTEAFF. Full variable domain (missing parts from reference TRBV3-1 and TRBJ1-1): DTAVSQTPKYLVTQMGNDKSIKCEQNLGHDTMYWYKQDSKKFLKIMFSYNNKELIINETVPNRFSPKSPDKAHLNLHINSLELGDSAVYFCASSQVQRTEAFFGQGTRLTVV.

This clonotype occurred a few times. This CDR3 reads CSVGTEAYEQYF. CDR3 coding DNA: TGCAGCGTCGGGACAGAAGCCTACGAGCAGTACTTC. The chain carries TRBV29-1 and TRBJ2-7; TRBD1 matches 7 bases. Unmatched junction bases numbered 4, after V lost 6 bases and J lost 2 bases. This CDR3 contains 12 residues. Germline V gene data show CDR1 as SQVTM and CDR2 as ANQGSEA.

This clonotype was found a few times. The V call is TRBV5-1, the J call TRBJ2-2; D may be TRBD2 (6 bases). V lost 4 bases and J lost 1, with 11 bases in between. CDR1 is SGHRS, CDR2 YFSETQ, per germline. This CDR3 has 15 residues. CDR3 nucleotides: TGCGCCAGCAGCGCGGGTAGCGGGAACACCGGGGAGCTGTTTTTT. Amino acids: CASSAGSGNTGELFF.

This clonotype was counted at least ten times. The J gene is TRBJ1-2, the V gene TRBV20-1; D is possibly TRBD1 (5 bases). The germline CDR1 and CDR2 sequences are DFQATT and SNEGSKA (reference sequence). The V end lost 3 bases, the J end lost 0 bases, and 20 bases lay between the germline ends. CDR3 length: 17 residues. DNA for the CDR3: TGCAGTGCTAGCCTAGACAGATCCTATTCGACTAACTATGGCTACACCTTC. Amino acids: CSASLDRSYSTNYGYTF.

The chain employs TRBV4-3 and TRBJ2-3; D might be TRBD2 (6 bases). The V end was cut by 1 base, the J end by 3 bases, with 11 bases between. This CDR3 is built from 15 residues. Germline V gives CDR1 LGHNA, CDR2 YSLEER. CDR3 nucleotide sequence: TGCGCCAGCAGCCAAGCGGGAGCATTGACAGATACGCAGTATTTT. Translation: CASSQAGALTDTQYF.

The rearrangement links TRBV12-3 or TRBV12-4 to TRBJ2-7, with D tentatively TRBD1 (6 bases). V dropped 4 bases and J dropped 0 bases, with 13 bases sitting between them. The CDR3 is 15 residues long. CDR3 residues: CASSSGVLSSYEQYF. CDR3 in DNA: TGTGCCAGCAGTTCAGGGGTCCTCAGCTCCTACGAGCAGTACTTC.

The rearrangement links TRBV7-9 to TRBJ2-2; TRBD2 is a possible D gene (5 bases). Trimming pared 5 bases from V and 6 bases from J, leaving 13 bases between. CDR3 size: 14 residues. Germline CDR1 is SEHNR and CDR2 is FQNEAQ (reference sequence). CDR3 amino acids: CASSPTRAPGELFF. The DNA of the CDR3 is TGTGCCAGCAGCCCGACGAGGGCTCCCGGGGAGCTGTTTTTT.

The chain is built from TRBV6-4 and TRBJ2-5, with TRBD2 matching over 10 bases. The J call could be wrong; TRBJ2-1 is a better fit for the DNA end. Germline V gene sequence: CDR1 MRHNA, CDR2 SNTAGT. This CDR3 has 15 amino acids. The CDR3 coding sequence is TGTGCCAGCAGTGAATCTAGCGGGAGCATTGGTGAGCAGTTCTTC. Translation: CASSESSGSIGEQFF.

V usage is TRBV7-2 and J usage is TRBJ2-2; no firm D call. Trimming stripped 1 base from V and 4 bases from J, with 13 bases between. The V gene's germline CDR1 is SGHTA and CDR2 FQGNSA. This CDR3 is built from 16 residues. The CDR3 DNA reads as TGTGCCAGCAGCTTAGTCTCGGGTTTTTCCACCGGGGAGCTGTTTTTT. Encoded protein: CASSLVSGFSTGELFF.

This clonotype occurred a few times. Without the conserved terminal phenylalanine or tryptophan, this CDR3 likely stems from a read error. The J gene is TRBJ2-6, the V gene TRBV10-3, with D unclear. The CDR3 is 14 residues long. V lost 3 bases and J lost 0, with 3 bases in between. CDR1 and CDR2 (germline): ENHRY, SYGVKD. The CDR3 loop reads CAISDSSGANVLTL. CDR3 coding DNA: TGTGCCATCAGTGATAGCTCTGGGGCCAACGTCCTGACTCTC.

About this clonotype: The junction departs from the called germline gene at one end, perhaps through a read error. V is TRBV14 and J is TRBJ2-1, with 7 bases that match TRBD2. The J call is doubtful: the DNA matches TRBJ2-7 better. CDR1 and CDR2 from the germline V gene are SGHDN and FVKESK. The CDR3 is made up of 14 amino acids. The DNA for the CDR3 is TGTGCCCGCAGCCATAACCCAGGGAGGGACGAGCAGTACTTC. Protein: CARSHNPGRDEQYF.

The V gene is TRBV4-1, the J gene TRBJ1-4; TRBD1 might be the D (6 bases). Trimming cost V 0 bases and J 8 bases, with 13 bases left between them. The CDR3 contains 15 residues. The germline gives CDR1 MGHRA, CDR2 YSYEKL. This CDR3 reads CASSQDGGLGEKLFF. The CDR3 bases are TGCGCCAGCAGCCAAGACGGGGGGCTTGGAGAAAAACTGTTTTTT.

This clonotype has more than one count but fewer than ten. The chain carries TRBV4-1 and TRBJ2-7; TRBD2 agrees at 9 bases. The J segment lost 4 bases and the V segment lost 4 bases, leaving 11 bases of the junction unmatched. Germline-derived CDR1 and CDR2 are MGHRA and YSYEKL. The CDR3 extends over 16 amino acids. The CDR3 DNA sequence: TGCGCCAGCAGCCCCGTGGCTAGCGGGAAATCTTACGAGCAGTACTTC. Translation gives CASSPVASGKSYEQYF.

This clonotype has only a few counts. In DNA, the CDR3 is TGTGCCAGCAGTTTATGGCCCCTAACAGGGGGACTTGGTGAAGCTTTCTTT. Translation gives CASSLWPLTGGLGEAFF. The chain carries TRBV27 and TRBJ1-1; 8 nucleotides match TRBD1. This CDR3 region has 17 residues. After removal of 1 base from V and 7 bases from J, the junction contained 14 bases not matched to a gene. The germline V gene has CDR1 MNHEY and CDR2 SMNVEV (reference sequence).

The chain combines TRBV5-5 with TRBJ2-1, with 11 bases fitting TRBD2. The assigned J gene may be wrong: the sequence end matches TRBJ2-7 better. The CDR3 totals 16 residues. Germline V lookup: CDR1 SGHKS, CDR2 YYEKEE (reference sequence). CDR3 sequence reads: CASSFGGTSGSYEQYF. CDR3 DNA sequence: TGTGCCAGCAGCTTCGGAGGGACTAGCGGATCCTACGAGCAGTACTTC.

The chain joins TRBV7-8 to TRBJ2-5; TRBD2 might be the D (5 bases). The V gene lost 7 bases and the J gene lost 3 bases, with 12 bases spanning the gap. The length of the CDR3 is 13 residues. Germline CDR1 reads SGHVS; CDR2 reads FQNEAQ. CDR3 amino acids: CASTNAGEETQYF. In nucleotides, the CDR3 is TGTGCCAGCACTAACGCCGGGGAAGAGACCCAGTACTTC.

The rearrangement joins TRBV5-1 to TRBJ1-3; D is perhaps TRBD1 (6 bases). Trimming removed 1 base from V and 2 bases from J, with 10 bases in between. The germline V gene encodes CDR1 SGHRS and CDR2 YFSETQ. CDR3 size: 15 residues. The DNA for the CDR3 is TGCGCCAGCAGCTTGTCGGGGGGCACTGGAAACACCATATATTTT. This encodes CASSLSGGTGNTIYF. The complete variable domain, with remaining parts taken from reference TRBV5-1 and TRBJ1-3, reads KAGVTQTPRYLIKTRGQQVTLSCSPISGHRSVSWYQQTPGQGLQFLFEYFSETQRNKGNFPGRFSGRQFSNSRSEMNVSTLELGDSALYLCASSLSGGTGNTIYFGEGSWLTVV.

This chain joins TRBV10-3 and TRBJ2-5; D is unresolved. The closer fit of TRBJ2-1 to the DNA end suggests the J call may be wrong. This CDR3 is 12 amino acids long. In germline, CDR1 is ENHRY, CDR2 SYGVKD. CDR3 coding DNA: TGTGCCATCAGTGAGTCGAGTGATGAGCAGTTCTTC. Protein sequence: CAISESSDEQFF.

This clonotype was counted a few times. CDR3 sequence: CSVGSGVAVDTQYF. The CDR3 DNA reads as TGCAGCGTAGGGTCGGGAGTTGCGGTAGATACGCAGTATTTT. V usage is TRBV29-1 and J usage is TRBJ2-3; D is possibly TRBD2 (6 bases). The length of the CDR3 is 14 residues. Trimming shortened V by 6 bases and J by 5 bases, and 18 bases separated the two germline ends. Germline V gene lookup returns CDR1 SQVTM and CDR2 ANQGSEA.

This clonotype occurred a few times. The chain is built from TRBV5-1 and TRBJ2-5; 10 bases are shared with TRBD2. The DNA matches TRBJ2-1 better at its end, which makes the J call doubtful. The V gene's germline CDR1 is SGHRS and CDR2 YFSETQ. The CDR3 contains 15 residues. Here the CDR3 DNA reads TGCGCCAGCAGCGATCTAGCGGGAGTTGACAATGAGCAGTTCTTC. It specifies CASSDLAGVDNEQFF.

V is TRBV20-1 and J is TRBJ2-1, with 10 nucleotides matching TRBD2. This CDR3 has 18 residues. Unmatched junction bases numbered 9, after V lost 0 bases and J lost 1 base. Germline assignment: CDR1 DFQATT and CDR2 SNEGSKA (reference sequence). The CDR3 loop reads CSARDASGSSGSYNEQFF. The CDR3, as DNA: TGCAGTGCTAGAGATGCTAGCGGGAGTAGTGGGTCCTACAATGAGCAGTTCTTC.

This clonotype occurred a few times. CDR3: CASSTSPGPEYEQYF. For the CDR3, the DNA is TGTGCCAGCAGCACTTCACCGGGCCCAGAGTACGAGCAGTACTTC. This chain links TRBV7-3 with TRBJ2-7; D is undetermined. Trimming took 5 bases from V and 4 from J, leaving 18 bases between them. Germline V CDR1 and CDR2: SGHTA, FQGTGA. CDR3 size: 15 residues.

The sample holds a few counts of this clonotype. In DNA form, the CDR3 reads TGCAGCGTAACCGACAGGGGGCTGCCTGAAGCTTTCTTT. Translating gives CSVTDRGLPEAFF. V is TRBV29-1 and J is TRBJ1-1; 10 positions agree with TRBD1. Germline assignment: CDR1 SQVTM and CDR2 ANQGSEA. V was clipped by 6 bases and J by 6 bases; unmatched bases: 7. This CDR3 is 13 amino acids long. The full variable domain, in which reference TRBV29-1 and TRBJ1-1 provide the parts outside the CDR3, is SAVISQKPSRDICQRGTSLTIQCQVDSQVTMMFWYRQQPGQSLTLIATANQGSEATYESGFVIDKFPISRPNLTFSTLTVSNMSPEDSSIYLCSVTDRGLPEAFFGQGTRLTVV.

The genes are TRBV20-1 and TRBJ2-5; TRBD2 matches at 8 bases. The end of the DNA aligns better with TRBJ2-1, so the J call may be wrong. Germline V lookup: CDR1 DFQATT, CDR2 SNEGSKA (reference sequence). This CDR3 spans 16 amino acids. The CDR3 here is CSARDLAGRGYNEQFF. DNA for the CDR3: TGCAGTGCTAGAGACTTAGCGGGGAGAGGGTACAATGAGCAGTTCTTC.

This rearrangement joins TRBV5-6 to TRBJ2-7; 9 nucleotides align to TRBD1. Germline V CDR1 and CDR2: SGHDT, YYEEEE. The V gene end was trimmed by 10 bases and the J gene end by 1 base; junction bases not matched to a gene: 3. The length of the CDR3 is 12 residues. The CDR3 DNA reads as TGTGCCCCCGGGACAGGGTCCTACGAGCAGTACTTC. Residues: CAPGTGSYEQYF.